The 17 T cell receptor beta chains in this list originate from one sample, sequenced in a study of T cell changes during pregnancy in multiple sclerosis. Method: immunoSEQ multiplex PCR; TCRdb's copy keeps in-frame clones and lacks some. This table has tens of thousands of clones, just over 90% appearing once. The sequencing used CD8+ T cells from peripheral blood mononuclear cells, collected before pregnancy. The receptors come from a female donor with multiple sclerosis, enrolled in a pregnancy study.

The chain couples TRBV5-1 to TRBJ2-4; 11 bases are a match to TRBD1. The CDR3 totals 15 residues. Germline-derived CDR1 and CDR2 are SGHRS and YFSETQ. Trimming cost V 4 bases and J 5 bases; bases outside gene matches: 5. The CDR3 sequence: CASSRGQGGENIQYF. In nucleotides, the CDR3 is TGCGCCAGCAGCCGGGGACAGGGGGGAGAAAACATTCAGTACTTC.

CDR3 sequence reads: CSVTTGSYEQYF. CDR3 coding DNA: TGCAGCGTGACCACAGGGTCCTACGAGCAGTACTTC. The rearrangement links TRBV29-1 to TRBJ2-7; D may be TRBD1 (6 bases). V was cut by 6 bases and J by 1 base, with 10 bases left in between. This CDR3 comprises 12 residues. Germline V lookup: CDR1 SQVTM, CDR2 ANQGSEA.

The genes are TRBV5-1 and TRBJ2-7, with 9 bases identical to TRBD1. CDR3 size: 14 residues. With 4 bases clipped from V and 1 base from J, the junction kept 3 bases outside the gene matches. Looked up from germline, CDR1 is SGHRS and CDR2 is YFSETQ. CDR3 protein: CASSIGTGSYEQYF. The DNA for the CDR3 is TGCGCCAGCAGCATTGGGACAGGGTCCTACGAGCAGTACTTC.

The rearrangement joins TRBV10-3 to TRBJ1-5, with D perhaps matching TRBD1 (5 bases). Germline V CDR1 and CDR2: ENHRY, SYGVKD. Trimming cost V 2 bases and J 5 bases, with 7 bases left between them. This CDR3 spans 13 amino acids. CDR3 protein: CAISEGRDQPQHF. The CDR3 region has the DNA TGTGCCATCAGTGAGGGCAGGGATCAGCCCCAGCATTTT.

This chain connects TRBV5-6 to TRBJ2-2; the D gene is possibly TRBD2 (6 bases). CDR3 size: 16 residues. Germline assignment: CDR1 SGHDT and CDR2 YYEEEE. Trimming took off 3 bases at V and 4 bases at J, with 16 bases between the two ends. The CDR3 sequence: CASSSYGGPVTGELFF. CDR3 bases: TGTGCCAGCAGCTCCTATGGAGGGCCTGTCACCGGGGAGCTGTTTTTT.

This chain uses TRBV7-2 with TRBJ2-2, with 9 bases aligning to TRBD1. Germline V CDR1 and CDR2: SGHTA, FQGNSA. The CDR3 covers 18 residues. J gave up 1 base and V 1 base, and 7 bases lay outside the gene matches. CDR3 residues: CASSLVHQGQGNTGELFF. The CDR3 DNA is TGTGCCAGCAGCTTAGTTCACCAGGGACAGGGGAACACCGGGGAGCTGTTTTTT.

The chain couples TRBV20-1 to TRBJ2-7; 7 nucleotides align to TRBD1. V lost 6 bases, J lost 4 bases, and 3 bases stayed unmatched. CDR3 size: 11 residues. Germline values: CDR1 DFQATT, CDR2 SNEGSKA (reference sequence). CDR3: CSAQTGYEQYF. DNA of the CDR3: TGCAGTGCGCAGACAGGGTACGAGCAGTACTTC.

The gene calls are TRBV19 and TRBJ1-5, with D maybe TRBD1 (6 bases). In germline, CDR1 is LNHDA, CDR2 SQIVND (reference sequence). The CDR3 length is 13 residues. Between the trimmed V and J ends, which lost 3 bases and 9 bases, there was a span of 12 bases. The CDR3 here is CASSIGGRVPQHF. Here the CDR3 DNA reads TGTGCCAGTAGTATTGGGGGCAGGGTGCCCCAGCATTTT. Full variable domain (outside the CDR3, taken from reference TRBV19 and TRBJ1-5): DGGITQSPKYLFRKEGQNVTLSCEQNLNHDAMYWYRQDPGQGLRLIYYSQIVNDFQKGDIAEGYSVSREKKESFPLTVTSAQKNPTAFYLCASSIGGRVPQHFGDGTRLSIL.

The V gene is TRBV19, the J gene TRBJ1-1, with D possibly TRBD1 on 5 matching bases. CDR1 and CDR2 from the germline V gene are LNHDA and SQIVND (reference sequence). Trimming pared 4 bases from V and 8 bases from J, leaving 17 bases between. CDR3 length: 14 amino acids. Here the CDR3 reads CASSTLGPGMEAFF. DNA for the CDR3: TGTGCCAGTAGTACATTGGGGCCCGGAATGGAAGCTTTCTTT.

The CDR3 loop is CASNLRGTGAYEQYF. Written as DNA, the CDR3 is TGTGCCAGTAACCTCCGAGGGACGGGGGCCTACGAGCAGTACTTC. The rearrangement joins TRBV19 to TRBJ2-7; a possible D gene is TRBD2 (6 bases). The ends were cut back, 7 bases at V and 2 bases at J, with 18 bases in the middle. Per germline, CDR1 LNHDA and CDR2 SQIVND (reference sequence). There are 15 residues in the CDR3.

This chain links TRBV5-6 with TRBJ1-5; no definite D call. CDR1 SGHDT and CDR2 YYEEEE come from the germline V gene. This CDR3 has 15 amino acids. The V end lost 2 bases, the J end lost 2 bases, and 11 bases lay between the germline ends. The CDR3 spells CASSFSEEGNQPQHF. The CDR3 bases are TGTGCCAGCAGCTTCAGTGAGGAGGGCAATCAGCCCCAGCATTTT.

The J gene is TRBJ2-3, the V gene TRBV5-4, with 14 bases lining up with TRBD2. Per germline, CDR1 SGHNT and CDR2 YYREEE (reference sequence). The CDR3 runs to 17 residues. After removal of 4 bases from V and 2 bases from J, the junction contained 6 bases not matched to a gene. The CDR3 sequence is CASSPPGLAGVTDTQYF. Here the CDR3 DNA reads TGTGCCAGCAGCCCGCCGGGACTAGCGGGAGTCACAGATACGCAGTATTTT.

The J gene is TRBJ1-1, the V gene TRBV11-3; 7 bases match TRBD1. Germline V gene data show CDR1 as SGHNT and CDR2 as YENEEA. This CDR3 is 12 amino acids long. With 1 base clipped from V and 7 bases from J, the junction kept 0 bases outside the gene matches. CDR3 nucleotides: TGTGCCAGCAGCTTAGGGGACAGTGAAGCTTTCTTT. Translating it yields CASSLGDSEAFF.

V is TRBV19 and J is TRBJ2-1, with TRBD2 matching over 10 bases. The CDR3 covers 15 residues. Germline V lookup: CDR1 LNHDA, CDR2 SQIVND (reference sequence). After removal of 3 bases from V and 5 bases from J, the junction contained 4 bases not matched to a gene. The CDR3 nucleotides read TGTGCCAGTAGTATCGCTAGCGGGGGTAACAATGAGCAGTTCTTC. This translates into CASSIASGGNNEQFF.

The chain uses TRBV6-1 and TRBJ1-2; 7 bases line up with TRBD1. This CDR3 comprises 14 residues. CDR1 is MNHNS, CDR2 SASEGT, per germline. V shed 6 bases, J shed 7 bases, and the junction held 11 bases outside the gene matches. CDR3 loop: CASSPGTEGSGYTF. CDR3 DNA sequence: TGTGCCAGCAGCCCCGGGACAGAAGGCTCTGGCTACACCTTC.

A single count supports this clone. The chain recombines TRBV7-8 with TRBJ1-2, with D perhaps matching TRBD1 (5 bases). Between the trimmed V and J ends, which lost 2 bases and 5 bases, there was a span of 12 bases. Germline-derived CDR1 and CDR2 are SGHVS and FQNEAQ. This CDR3 comprises 14 residues. The chain's CDR3 is CASSLRGREYGYTF. CDR3 coding DNA: TGTGCCAGCAGCTTAAGGGGCCGCGAATATGGCTACACCTTC. The variable domain in full, with the rest retrieved from reference TRBV7-8 and TRBJ1-2, is GAGVSQSPRYKVAKRGQDVALRCDPISGHVSLFWYQQALGQGPEFLTYFQNEAQLDKSGLPSDRFFAERPEGSVSTLKIQRTQQEDSAVYLCASSLRGREYGYTFGSGTRLTVV.

The rearrangement uses TRBV27 and TRBJ1-5; 7 bases map to TRBD1. The CDR3 is 14 amino acids. Trimming took 3 bases from V and 7 from J; bases not matched to a gene: 6. CDR1 MNHEY and CDR2 SMNVEV come from the germline V gene (reference sequence). DNA of the CDR3: TGTGCCAGCAGTTTTCAGGGGGGTTGGCAGCCCCAGCATTTT. Its protein is CASSFQGGWQPQHF.